Below, 8 T cell receptor beta chains from the same sample are listed, as sequenced in a study of vaccination effects on CD4 cells after COVID-19. CD4+ T cells specific for antigen were expanded with viral peptide pools by the ViraFEST assay before sequencing. Following 10 days of culture, CD4+ T cells were isolated. Nucleocapsid antibodies stayed negative before and after vaccination, showing no earlier SARS-CoV-2 infection. What these receptors recognize is not known. Method: immunoSEQ multiplex PCR; TCRdb's copy keeps in-frame clones and lacks some. Of 30,000 to 45,000 clones listed, about two thirds are singletons. Sequences were derived from CD4+ T cells from PBMCs cultured with SARS-CoV-2 spike peptides, sampled before COVID-19 vaccination. The source is a human donor who received a COVID-19 vaccine.

The chain is built from TRBV29-1 and TRBJ2-7; 14 bases fit TRBD2. The germline V gene has CDR1 SQVTM and CDR2 ANQGSEA. This CDR3 has 16 residues. The J segment lost 2 bases and the V segment lost 4 bases, leaving 7 bases of the junction unmatched. The CDR3 DNA sequence: TGCAGCGTTGTAGGACTAGCGGGAGGCCACCCCTACGAGCAGTACTTC. This codes for CSVVGLAGGHPYEQYF.

The J gene is TRBJ2-1, the V gene TRBV3-1 (or the pseudogene TRBV3-2); D is ambiguous. Trimming shortened V by 6 bases and J by 9 bases, and 15 bases separated the two germline ends. CDR3 length: 13 amino acids. CDR1 is LGHDT and CDR2 is YNNKEL in the germline V gene (reference sequence). CDR3 DNA sequence: TGTGCCAGCAGGCCGTCGGGTAACGGTGAGCAGTTCTTC. Its protein is CASRPSGNGEQFF.

This rearrangement joins TRBV3-1 (or the pseudogene TRBV3-2) to TRBJ2-3, with TRBD2 matching 9 bases. The CDR3 has 15 amino acids. V lost 1 base and J lost 10; bases outside the gene matches: 9. Germline V gene data show CDR1 as LGHDT and CDR2 as YNNKEL (reference sequence). The CDR3 spells CASSQGGGLALPQYF. CDR3 DNA: TGTGCCAGCAGCCAAGGAGGGGGACTAGCCCTACCGCAGTATTTT.

This rearrangement joins TRBV7-2 to TRBJ2-2; 9 bases align to TRBD1. Unmatched junction bases numbered 7, after V lost 5 bases and J lost 6 bases. Germline V gene sequence: CDR1 SGHTA, CDR2 FQGNSA. The CDR3 is 15 amino acids. CDR3 bases: TGTGCCAGCAGCCGGACAGGGGCAGAGGCCGGGGAGCTGTTTTTT. Protein sequence: CASSRTGAEAGELFF. The entire variable domain, with the rest obtained from reference TRBV7-2 and TRBJ2-2, is as follows: GAGVSQSPSNKVTEKGKDVELRCDPISGHTALYWYRQSLGQGLEFLIYFQGNSAPDKSGLPSDRFSAERTGGSVSTLTIQRTQQEDSAVYLCASSRTGAEAGELFFGEGSRLTVL.

This clone was observed a handful of times. The V and J genes are TRBV11-3 and TRBJ2-1, with 9 positions matching TRBD1. The germline V gene has CDR1 SGHNT and CDR2 YENEEA. This CDR3 spans 16 amino acids. The J segment lost 4 bases and the V segment lost 6 bases, leaving 10 bases of the junction unmatched. CDR3 in DNA: TGTGCCAGCAGTCCCGGGACAGGGAGAGGTTACAATGAGCAGTTCTTC. Translation gives CASSPGTGRGYNEQFF.

The chain recombines TRBV19 with TRBJ2-2, with no clear D. V lost 1 base, J lost 4 bases, and 10 bases lay in between. The CDR3 totals 15 residues. CDR1 is LNHDA and CDR2 is SQIVND in the germline V gene (reference sequence). Here the CDR3 DNA reads TGTGCCAGTAGTATAGCCCCCGGTATCACCGGGGAGCTGTTTTTT. It translates to CASSIAPGITGELFF.

The V call is TRBV30, the J call TRBJ2-5; perhaps D is TRBD1 or TRBD2 (5 bases each). Deletions cut 2 bases from V and 2 bases from J, with 12 bases between. The CDR3 consists of 14 residues. Germline V gene data show CDR1 as GTSNPN and CDR2 as SVGIG (reference sequence). CDR3 sequence: CAWSRGTGQETQYF. For the CDR3, the DNA is TGTGCCTGGAGTCGAGGGACCGGACAAGAGACCCAGTACTTC. The complete variable domain, with remaining parts taken from reference TRBV30 and TRBJ2-5, reads SQTIHQWPATLVQPVGSPLSLECTVEGTSNPNLYWYRQAAGRGLQLLFYSVGIGQISSEVPQNLSASRPQDRQFILSSKKLLLSDSGFYLCAWSRGTGQETQYFGPGTRLLVL.

The chain joins TRBV29-1 to TRBJ1-3; 7 nucleotides align to TRBD1. J lost 8 bases, V lost 7 bases, and 8 bases had no gene match. The length of the CDR3 is 12 residues. The germline V gene encodes CDR1 SQVTM and CDR2 ANQGSEA. CDR3 in DNA: TGCAGCGCCGGGGACAGCACGTACACCATATATTTT. Translating gives CSAGDSTYTIYF.